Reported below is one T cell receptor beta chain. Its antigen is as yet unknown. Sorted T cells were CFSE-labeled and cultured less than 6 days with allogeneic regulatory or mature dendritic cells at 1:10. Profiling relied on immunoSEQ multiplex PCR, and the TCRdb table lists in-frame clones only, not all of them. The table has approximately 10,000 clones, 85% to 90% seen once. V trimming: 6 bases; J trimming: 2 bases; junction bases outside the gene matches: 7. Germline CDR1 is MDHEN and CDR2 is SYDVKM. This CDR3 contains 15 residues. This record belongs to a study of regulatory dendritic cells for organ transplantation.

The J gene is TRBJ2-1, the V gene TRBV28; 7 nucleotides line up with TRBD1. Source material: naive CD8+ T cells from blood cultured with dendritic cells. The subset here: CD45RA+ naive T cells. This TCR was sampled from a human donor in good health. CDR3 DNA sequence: TGTGCCAGCAGCCAAGGGACAGTAGCCTACAATGAGCAGTTCTTC. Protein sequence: CASSQGTVAYNEQFF.